This T cell receptor (beta chain) was profiled in a study of cytomegalovirus exposure and HLA in healthy donors. Study details: The early release's HLA-typed donors yielded some 85 million unique TCRs.

This clone was observed a few times. Germline CDR1 reads SNHLY; CDR2 reads FYNNEI. Trimming cost V 7 bases and J 9 bases, with 15 bases left between them. The CDR3 runs to 12 residues. This PCR relied on a set of 60 Vbeta primers and 13 Jbeta primers. Some clones are missing from TCRdb's copy, which holds only in-frame ones; the method was immunoSEQ multiplex PCR. Among some 120,000 clones, more than 9% were seen once, and the ten largest hold 3.5% to 5%. The specimen sequenced was PBMCs. The source of this sequence is a woman aged 18-30 years in good health and CMV-seropositive. The chain couples TRBV2 to TRBJ1-1, with a possible D match to TRBD1 (5 bases). The CDR3 sequence is CASIQDIGKAFF. DNA for the CDR3: TGTGCCAGCATACAGGATATCGGAAAAGCTTTCTTT.